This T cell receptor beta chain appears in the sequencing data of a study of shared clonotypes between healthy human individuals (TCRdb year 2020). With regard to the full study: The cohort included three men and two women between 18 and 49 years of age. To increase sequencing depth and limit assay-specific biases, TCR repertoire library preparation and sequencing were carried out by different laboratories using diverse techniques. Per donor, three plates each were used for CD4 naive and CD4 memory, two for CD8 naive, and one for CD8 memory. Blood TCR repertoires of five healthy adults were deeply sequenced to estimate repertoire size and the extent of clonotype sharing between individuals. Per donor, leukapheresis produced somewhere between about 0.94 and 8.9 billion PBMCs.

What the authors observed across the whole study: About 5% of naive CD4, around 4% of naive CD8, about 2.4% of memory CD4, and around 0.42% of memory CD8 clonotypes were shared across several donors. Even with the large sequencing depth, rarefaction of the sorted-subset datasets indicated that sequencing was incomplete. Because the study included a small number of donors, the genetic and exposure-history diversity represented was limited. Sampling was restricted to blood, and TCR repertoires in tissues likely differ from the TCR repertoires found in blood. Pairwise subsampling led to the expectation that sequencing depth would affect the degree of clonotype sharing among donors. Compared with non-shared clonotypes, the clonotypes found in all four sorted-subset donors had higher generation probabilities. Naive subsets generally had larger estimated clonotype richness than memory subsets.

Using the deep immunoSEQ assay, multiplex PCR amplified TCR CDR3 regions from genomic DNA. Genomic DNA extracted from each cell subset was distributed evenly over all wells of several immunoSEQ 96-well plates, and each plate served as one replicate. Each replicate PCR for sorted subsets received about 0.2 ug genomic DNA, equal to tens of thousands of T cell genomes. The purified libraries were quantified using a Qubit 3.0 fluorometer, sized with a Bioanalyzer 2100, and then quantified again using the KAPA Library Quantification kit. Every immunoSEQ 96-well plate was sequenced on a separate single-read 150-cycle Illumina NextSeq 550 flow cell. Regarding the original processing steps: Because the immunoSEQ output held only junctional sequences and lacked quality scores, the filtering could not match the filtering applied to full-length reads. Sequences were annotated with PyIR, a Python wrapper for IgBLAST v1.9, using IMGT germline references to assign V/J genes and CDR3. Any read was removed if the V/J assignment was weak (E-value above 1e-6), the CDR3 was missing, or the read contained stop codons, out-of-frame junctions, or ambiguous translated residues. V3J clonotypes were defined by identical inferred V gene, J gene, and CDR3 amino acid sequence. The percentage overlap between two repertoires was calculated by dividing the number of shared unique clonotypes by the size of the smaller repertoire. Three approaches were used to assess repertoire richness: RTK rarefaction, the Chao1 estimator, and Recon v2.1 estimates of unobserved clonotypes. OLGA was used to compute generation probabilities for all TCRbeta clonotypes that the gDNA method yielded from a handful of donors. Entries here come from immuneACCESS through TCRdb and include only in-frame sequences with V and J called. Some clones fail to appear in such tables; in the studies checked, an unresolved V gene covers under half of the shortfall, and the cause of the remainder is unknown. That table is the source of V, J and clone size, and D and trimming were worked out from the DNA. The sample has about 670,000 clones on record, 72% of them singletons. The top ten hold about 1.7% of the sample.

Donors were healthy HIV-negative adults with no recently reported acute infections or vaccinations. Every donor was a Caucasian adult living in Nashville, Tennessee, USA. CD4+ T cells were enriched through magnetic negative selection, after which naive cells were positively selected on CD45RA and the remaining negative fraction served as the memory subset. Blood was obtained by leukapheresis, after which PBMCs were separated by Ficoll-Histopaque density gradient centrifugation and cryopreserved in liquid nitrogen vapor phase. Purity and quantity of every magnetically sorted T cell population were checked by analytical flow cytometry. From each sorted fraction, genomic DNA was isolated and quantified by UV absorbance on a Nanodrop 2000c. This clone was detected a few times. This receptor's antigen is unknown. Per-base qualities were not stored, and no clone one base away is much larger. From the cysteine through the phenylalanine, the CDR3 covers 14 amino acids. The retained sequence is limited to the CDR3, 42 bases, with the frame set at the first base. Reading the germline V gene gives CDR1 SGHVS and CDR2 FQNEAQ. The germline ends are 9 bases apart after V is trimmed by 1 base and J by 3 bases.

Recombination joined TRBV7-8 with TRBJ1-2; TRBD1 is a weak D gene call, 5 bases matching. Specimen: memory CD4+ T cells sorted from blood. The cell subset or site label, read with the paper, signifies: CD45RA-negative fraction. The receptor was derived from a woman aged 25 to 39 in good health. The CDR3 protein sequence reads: CASSLVPGDYGYTF. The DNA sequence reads TGTGCCAGCAGCTTAGTCCCGGGGGACTATGGCTACACCTTC. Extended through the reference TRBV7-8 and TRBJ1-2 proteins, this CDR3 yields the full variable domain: GAGVSQSPRYKVAKRGQDVALRCDPISGHVSLFWYQQALGQGPEFLTYFQNEAQLDKSGLPSDRFFAERPEGSVSTLKIQRTQQEDSAVYLCASSLVPGDYGYTFGSGTRLTVV.